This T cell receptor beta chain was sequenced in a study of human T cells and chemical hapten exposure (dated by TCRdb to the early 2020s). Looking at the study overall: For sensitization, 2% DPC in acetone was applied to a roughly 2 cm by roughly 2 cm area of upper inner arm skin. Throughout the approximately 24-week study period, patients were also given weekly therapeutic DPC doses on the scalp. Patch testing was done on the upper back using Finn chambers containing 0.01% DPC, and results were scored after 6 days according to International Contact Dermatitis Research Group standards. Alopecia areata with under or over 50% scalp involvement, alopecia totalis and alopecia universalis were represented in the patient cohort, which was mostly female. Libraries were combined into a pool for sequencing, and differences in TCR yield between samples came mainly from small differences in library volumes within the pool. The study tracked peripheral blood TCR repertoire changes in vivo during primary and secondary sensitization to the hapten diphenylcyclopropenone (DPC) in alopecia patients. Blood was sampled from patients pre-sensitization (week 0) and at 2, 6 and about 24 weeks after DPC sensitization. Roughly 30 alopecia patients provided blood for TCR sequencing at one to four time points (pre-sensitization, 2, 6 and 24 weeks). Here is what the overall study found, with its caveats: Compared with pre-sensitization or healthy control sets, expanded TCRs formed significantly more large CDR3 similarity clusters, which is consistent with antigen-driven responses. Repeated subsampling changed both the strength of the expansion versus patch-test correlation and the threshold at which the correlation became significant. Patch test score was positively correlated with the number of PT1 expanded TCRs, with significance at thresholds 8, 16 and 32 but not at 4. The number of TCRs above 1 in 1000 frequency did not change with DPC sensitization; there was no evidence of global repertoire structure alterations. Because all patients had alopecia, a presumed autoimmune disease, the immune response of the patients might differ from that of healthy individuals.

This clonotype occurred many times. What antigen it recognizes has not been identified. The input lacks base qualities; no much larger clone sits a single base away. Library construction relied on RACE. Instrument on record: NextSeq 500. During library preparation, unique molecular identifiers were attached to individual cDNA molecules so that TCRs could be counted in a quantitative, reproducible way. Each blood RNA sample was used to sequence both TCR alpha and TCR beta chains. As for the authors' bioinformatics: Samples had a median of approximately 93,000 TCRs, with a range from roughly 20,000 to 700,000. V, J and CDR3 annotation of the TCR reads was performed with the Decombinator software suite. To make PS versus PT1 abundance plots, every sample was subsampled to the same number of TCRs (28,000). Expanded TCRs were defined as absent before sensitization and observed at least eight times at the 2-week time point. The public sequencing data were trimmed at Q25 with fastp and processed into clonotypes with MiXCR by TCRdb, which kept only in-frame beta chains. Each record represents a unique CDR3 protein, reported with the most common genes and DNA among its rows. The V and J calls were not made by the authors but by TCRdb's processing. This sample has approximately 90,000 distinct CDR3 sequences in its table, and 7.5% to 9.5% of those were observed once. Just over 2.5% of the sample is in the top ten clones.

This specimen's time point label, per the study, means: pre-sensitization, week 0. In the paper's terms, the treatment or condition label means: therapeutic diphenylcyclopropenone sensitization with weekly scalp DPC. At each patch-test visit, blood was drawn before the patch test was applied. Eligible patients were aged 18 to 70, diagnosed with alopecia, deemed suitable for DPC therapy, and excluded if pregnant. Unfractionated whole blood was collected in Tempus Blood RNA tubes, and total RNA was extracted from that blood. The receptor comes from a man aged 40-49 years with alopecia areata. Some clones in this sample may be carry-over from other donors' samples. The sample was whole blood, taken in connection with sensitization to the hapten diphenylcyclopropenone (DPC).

The nucleotides read TGTGCCAGCACTTCCTCAGGCACTCCCTCTGGAAACACCATATATTTT. This sequence encodes CASTSSGTPSGNTIYF. Here the chain combines TRBV28 and TRBJ1-3; the D gene assignment is ambiguous. V lost 7 bases and J lost 0 bases; the stretch between them is 16 bases long. The CDR3 has 16 amino acids, counting the end cysteine and phenylalanine. Of all the DNA, just the CDR3 is kept, 48 bases in frame from base 1. As encoded in the germline V gene, CDR1 is MDHEN while CDR2 is SYDVKM.